Each of the 10 T cell receptor beta chains below was sequenced from the same sample in a study of blood T cell repertoires in COVID-19 (dated by TCRdb to about 2020). Preparation of the library involved the immunoSEQ multiplex PCR assay. Here the immuneACCESS table is served through TCRdb, limited to in-frame sequences with V and J called. Missing clones are a known gap in these copies; in checked studies unresolved V genes cover under half, and the rest lacks a known reason. The sample includes 190,000 or so clones, with around 89% observed a single time. Together, the top ten hold less than 0.7% of the sample. The sequencing sample was made of peripheral blood. The receptors stem from a man aged 45-60 years with acute or convalescent COVID-19.

This chain connects TRBV5-1 to TRBJ2-6; the D gene is possibly TRBD2 (5 bases). Trimming shortened V by 4 bases and J by 2 bases, and 10 bases separated the two germline ends. The CDR3 consists of 15 residues. From germline, CDR1 is SGHRS and CDR2 YFSETQ. CDR3 amino acids: CASSPSGTGANVLTF. The CDR3 bases are TGCGCCAGCAGCCCTTCGGGGACTGGGGCCAACGTCCTGACTTTC.

This chain connects TRBV7-9 to TRBJ1-1, with no clear D. This CDR3 is 12 amino acids long. Germline V gene data show CDR1 as SEHNR and CDR2 as FQNEAQ (reference sequence). Trimming took off 2 bases at V and 2 bases at J, with 3 bases between the two ends. As DNA, the CDR3 is TGTGCCAGCAGCTTACTAAACACTGAAGCTTTCTTT. It encodes CASSLLNTEAFF.

The chain employs TRBV7-9 and TRBJ2-7, with 7 positions matching TRBD1. Trimming cost V 3 bases and J 2 bases; bases outside gene matches: 4. Germline lookup yields CDR1 SEHNR and CDR2 FQNEAQ (reference sequence). The CDR3 sequence is 14 residues long. The DNA of the CDR3 is TGTGCCAGCAGCTTGGGGACAGCTGCCTACGAGCAGTACTTC. Translation: CASSLGTAAYEQYF.

This clone turned up a few times. Other DNA sequences of this sample code for an identical CDR3. The chain carries TRBV27 and TRBJ2-7; 13 positions agree with TRBD2. The CDR3 spans 14 residues. CDR1 is MNHEY and CDR2 is SMNVEV in the germline V gene (reference sequence). V lost 5 bases to trimming and J lost 4 bases; unmatched junction nucleotides: 2. The chain's CDR3 is CASSPGLAGYEQYF. Here the CDR3 DNA reads TGTGCCAGCAGTCCGGGACTAGCGGGATACGAGCAGTACTTC.

The chain couples TRBV18 to TRBJ1-3, with D maybe TRBD1 (6 bases). CDR1 and CDR2 from the germline V gene are KGHSH and LQKENI. The CDR3 is made up of 17 amino acids. Trimming removed 4 bases from V and 1 base from J, with 17 bases in between. The CDR3 reads CASSLPSTGLSGNTIYF. The CDR3 DNA is TGTGCCAGCTCACTCCCATCGACAGGCCTTTCTGGAAACACCATATATTTT.

V and J are TRBV28 and TRBJ2-7; D is perhaps TRBD1 (5 bases). The germline CDR1 and CDR2 sequences are MDHEN and SYDVKM. Trimming shortened V by 2 bases and J by 6 bases, and 11 bases separated the two germline ends. This CDR3 contains 13 residues. The CDR3 nucleotides read TGTGCCAGCAGTTTAAATACTGGGGCCGAGCAGTACTTC. Translation gives CASSLNTGAEQYF.

This chain joins TRBV5-4 and TRBJ2-1; no definite D call. The CDR3 runs to 13 residues. Per germline, CDR1 SGHNT and CDR2 YYREEE (reference sequence). Trimming cost V 6 bases and J 6 bases, with 13 bases left between them. The CDR3 nucleotides are TGTGCCAGCACCACTATCGAGAGCAATGAGCAGTTCTTC. It translates to CASTTIESNEQFF.

The V call is TRBV3-1 (or the pseudogene TRBV3-2), the J call TRBJ1-2; D possibly corresponds to TRBD1 (5 bases). V dropped 0 bases and J dropped 2 bases, with 10 bases sitting between them. Germline V CDR1 and CDR2: LGHDT, YNNKEL (reference sequence). The CDR3 is 15 amino acids. The CDR3 nucleotides read TGTGCCAGCAGCCAAGATTGGGCAGGGAACTATGGCTACACCTTC. It encodes CASSQDWAGNYGYTF.

V gene TRBV7-9 combines with J gene TRBJ1-1; D is ambiguous. Germline V lookup: CDR1 SEHNR, CDR2 FQNEAQ (reference sequence). The CDR3 spans 16 residues. V shed 8 bases and J shed 1 base, with 20 bases lying between them. Written as DNA, the CDR3 is TGTGCCAGCGTCTTTGGGCGACGAGACCGGAACACTGAAGCTTTCTTT. Its protein product is CASVFGRRDRNTEAFF.

This clone came up a few times. The genes are TRBV14 and TRBJ1-2; D remains unclear. The V gene's germline CDR1 is SGHDN and CDR2 FVKESK. V was trimmed by 3 bases and J by 4 bases, leaving 12 bases between them. This CDR3 is built from 14 residues. CDR3 sequence: CASSQLISGYGYTF. For the CDR3, the DNA is TGTGCCAGCAGCCAGTTAATCAGCGGCTATGGCTACACCTTC.